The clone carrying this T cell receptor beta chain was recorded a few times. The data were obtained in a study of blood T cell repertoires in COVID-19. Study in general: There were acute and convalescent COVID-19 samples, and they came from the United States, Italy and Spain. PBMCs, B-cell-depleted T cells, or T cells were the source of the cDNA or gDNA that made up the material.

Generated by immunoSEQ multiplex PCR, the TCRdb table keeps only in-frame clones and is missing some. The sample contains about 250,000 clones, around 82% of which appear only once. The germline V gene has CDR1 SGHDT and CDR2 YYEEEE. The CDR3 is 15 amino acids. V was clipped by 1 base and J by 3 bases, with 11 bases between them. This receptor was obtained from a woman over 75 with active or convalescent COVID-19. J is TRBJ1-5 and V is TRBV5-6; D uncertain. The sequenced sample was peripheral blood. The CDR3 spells CASSLRGSFNQPQHF. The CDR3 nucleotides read TGTGCCAGCAGCTTGAGAGGGAGTTTCAATCAGCCCCAGCATTTT.